This TCR beta chain appears in the sequencing data of a study of shared clonotypes between healthy human individuals. This CDR3 comprises 19 residues. With 0 bases clipped from V and 5 bases from J, the junction kept 15 bases outside the gene matches. Germline V gives CDR1 SGHDN, CDR2 FVKESK. TCRdb's table, derived via immunoSEQ multiplex PCR, lists solely in-frame clones and lacks some. Counted here are about 2.5 million clones, less than 95% occurring once; the ten biggest clones make up about 0.36%. The sequencing input was naive CD4+ T cells from PBMCs. Subset denoted: CD45RA+ positively selected. The J gene is TRBJ2-5, the V gene TRBV14; 10 nucleotides agree with TRBD1. The clonotype comes from a man aged 18 to 29 in good health. Some clones in this sample may be carry-over from other donors' samples. The CDR3 region has the DNA TGTGCCAGCAGCCAAGAACGGGGACAGGGGCGGGAAATTCGTGAGACCCAGTACTTC. Protein: CASSQERGQGREIRETQYF.